The 7 T cell receptor beta chains given below trace back to one sample, sequenced in a study of shared clonotypes between healthy human individuals. Terminally differentiated effector memory CD45RA+ cells were left out of the naive CD8 fraction, which was CD45RO-negative and positively selected for CCR7. TCRdb's table, derived via immunoSEQ multiplex PCR, lists solely in-frame clones and lacks some. The data show 760,000 or so clones, with 96% seen just once and 0.2% to 0.25% held by the top ten. Sequencing was performed on naive CD8+ T cells sorted from blood. Receptors originate from a man between 25 and 39 years old in good health.

This chain connects TRBV6-6 to TRBJ2-7; D remains ambiguous. V lost 8 bases, J lost 5 bases, and 13 bases lay in between. Germline lookup yields CDR1 MNHNY and CDR2 SVGAGI (reference sequence). This CDR3 comprises 12 residues. In DNA, the CDR3 is TGTGCCAGCGGCTCCAGAGTAAACGAGCAGTACTTC. It specifies CASGSRVNEQYF.

This chain connects TRBV5-4 to TRBJ2-7; 8 nucleotides agree with TRBD1. CDR3 length equals 15 residues. V gave up 4 bases and J gave up 4 bases; unmatched junction bases: 10. CDR1 and CDR2 (germline): SGHNT, YYREEE (reference sequence). DNA for the CDR3: TGTGCCAGCAGCCAAATGAACAGGGGGGTATACGAGCAGTACTTC. It specifies CASSQMNRGVYEQYF.

The chain recombines TRBV5-1 with TRBJ2-7; 8 bases map to TRBD2. This CDR3 has 14 amino acids. V lost 3 bases to trimming and J lost 3 bases; unmatched junction nucleotides: 5. Germline CDR1 and CDR2: SGHRS and YFSETQ. Here the CDR3 DNA reads TGCGCCAGCAGCTCGGGAGGGCCCGGCTACGAGCAGTACTTC. Translated: CASSSGGPGYEQYF. Complete variable domain (other parts from reference TRBV5-1 and TRBJ2-7): KAGVTQTPRYLIKTRGQQVTLSCSPISGHRSVSWYQQTPGQGLQFLFEYFSETQRNKGNFPGRFSGRQFSNSRSEMNVSTLELGDSALYLCASSSGGPGYEQYFGPGTRLTVT.

This chain joins TRBV7-8 and TRBJ2-1, with unresolved D. Germline V CDR1 and CDR2: SGHVS, FQNEAQ. This CDR3 comprises 11 residues. The CDR3 loop is CATGSYNEQFF. The CDR3 DNA reads as TGTGCTACGGGCTCCTACAATGAGCAGTTCTTC. The full variable domain, in which reference TRBV7-8 and TRBJ2-1 provide the parts outside the CDR3, is GAGVSQSPRYKVAKRGQDVALRCDPISGHVSLFWYQQALGQGPEFLTYFQNEAQLDKSGLPSDRFFAERPEGSVSTLKIQRTQQEDSAVYLCATGSYNEQFFGPGTRLTVL.

This clone appeared once. The chain uses TRBV30 and TRBJ2-1, with D perhaps being TRBD1 or TRBD2 (5 bases each). CDR3 size: 15 residues. The V gene lost 4 bases and the J gene lost 5 bases, with 18 bases spanning the gap. Germline values: CDR1 GTSNPN, CDR2 SVGIG (reference sequence). CDR3 nucleotide sequence: TGTGCCTGGATCGGTGGGTTGGGGGTGGACAATGAGCAGTTCTTC. The encoded protein is CAWIGGLGVDNEQFF. The full variable domain, rest sourced from reference TRBV30 and TRBJ2-1, is SQTIHQWPATLVQPVGSPLSLECTVEGTSNPNLYWYRQAAGRGLQLLFYSVGIGQISSEVPQNLSASRPQDRQFILSSKKLLLSDSGFYLCAWIGGLGVDNEQFFGPGTRLTVL.

The chain carries TRBV27 and TRBJ2-2; D is unclear. The CDR3 is 14 residues long. Trimming left V 4 bases short and J 0 bases short, with 6 bases between. Per the germline V gene, CDR1 is MNHEY and CDR2 is SMNVEV (reference sequence). In DNA form, the CDR3 reads TGTGCCAGCAGTTGGTACCCGAACACCGGGGAGCTGTTTTTT. Protein: CASSWYPNTGELFF.

This chain links TRBV7-9 with TRBJ2-7; perhaps TRBD1 as D (6 bases). V was shortened by 4 bases and J by 5 bases, with 18 bases between the two germline ends. The CDR3 is 15 amino acids. CDR1 is SEHNR, CDR2 FQNEAQ, per germline (reference sequence). Written as DNA, the CDR3 is TGTGCCAGCAGCTCCGCATCAATTAACAGGGACGAGCAGTACTTC. Protein sequence: CASSSASINRDEQYF.